This T cell receptor (beta chain) was obtained from a study of shared clonotypes between healthy human individuals. Overall study findings and caveats: Non-shared clonotypes had lower generation probabilities than those shared by all four donors.

The CDR3 extends over 14 amino acids. V lost 2 bases and J lost 8, with 15 bases in between. CDR1 is MGHDK, CDR2 SYGVNS, per germline. Sequenced by immunoSEQ multiplex PCR; TCRdb stores in-frame clones only, minus some. Among over a million clones listed, roughly 96% were seen once. About this clone itself: The antigen is undetermined.

The rearrangement links TRBV25-1 to TRBJ1-2; perhaps TRBD1 as D (5 bases). Sequences were obtained from naive CD4+ T cells sorted from blood. As for subset: CD45RA+ positively selected. The sequence came from a man aged 25 to 40 in good health. CDR3 residues: CASSEGVWGVGYTF. The CDR3 DNA reads as TGTGCCAGCAGTGAAGGGGTATGGGGCGTAGGCTACACCTTC.